The 27 T cell receptor beta chains below all came from one sample that was sequenced in a study of cytomegalovirus exposure and HLA in healthy donors. The PCR made use of 60 Vbeta and 13 Jbeta primers. The assay was immunoSEQ multiplex PCR, and TCRdb's table has in-frame clones only and misses some. The sample lists approximately 190,000 clones; about four fifths were seen once. The source material was PBMCs. The receptors come from a boy between 2 and 10 years old in good health and CMV-seronegative.

This sequence joins TRBV7-6 and TRBJ2-1; 10 bases agree with TRBD2. The CDR3 runs 16 residues. Germline CDR1 and CDR2: SGHVS and FNYEAQ. The J segment lost 8 bases and the V segment lost 4 bases, leaving 11 bases of the junction unmatched. The CDR3 spells CASSSSKRGGIYEQFF. CDR3 in DNA: TGTGCCAGCAGCTCCTCTAAGCGGGGGGGAATTTATGAGCAGTTCTTC.

This clone was seen a handful of times. This chain joins TRBV7-9 and TRBJ1-2, with a tentative D call TRBD1 (6 bases). V gave up 5 bases and J gave up 8 bases, with 15 bases separating them. The germline V gene encodes CDR1 SEHNR and CDR2 FQNEAQ (reference sequence). The CDR3 has 13 residues. The CDR3 nucleotides are TGTGCCAGCAGCCGAAACAGGGTCGGCGGCTACACCTTC. Its protein is CASSRNRVGGYTF. The whole variable domain, remainder taken from reference TRBV7-9 and TRBJ1-2, is DTGVSQNPRHKITKRGQNVTFRCDPISEHNRLYWYRQTLGQGPEFLTYFQNEAQLEKSRLLSDRFSAERPKGSFSTLEIQRTEQGDSAMYLCASSRNRVGGYTFGSGTRLTVV.

The gene calls are TRBV2 and TRBJ1-2, with 9 bases identical to TRBD1. Germline V gene data show CDR1 as SNHLY and CDR2 as FYNNEI. CDR3 length: 13 amino acids. Trimming removed 4 bases from V and 12 bases from J; junction bases left unmatched: 9. CDR3 in amino acids: CASSVGGQGVHTF. CDR3 bases: TGTGCCAGCAGTGTTGGGGGACAGGGAGTTCACACCTTC.

The chain couples TRBV18 to TRBJ2-1; D unresolved. The CDR3 totals 13 residues. Germline loops: CDR1 KGHSH, CDR2 LQKENI. The V end lost 1 base, the J end lost 5 bases, and 6 bases lay between the germline ends. The CDR3 region has the DNA TGTGCCAGCTCACCACAACGGGACAATGAGCAGTTCTTC. Its protein is CASSPQRDNEQFF.

This clone showed up just once. V is TRBV23-1 and J is TRBJ1-1, with D possibly TRBD1 on 5 matching bases. TRBV23-1 is identified as an open reading frame with a role that is uncertain. The CDR3 totals 15 residues. The germline V and J ends were trimmed by 6 bases and 4 bases, with 18 bases remaining between them. CDR3 protein: CASRTSRVGGTEAFF. CDR3 sequence (DNA): TGCGCCAGCAGGACCTCCAGGGTTGGCGGCACTGAAGCTTTCTTT.

The chain recombines TRBV6-5 with TRBJ2-7, with 9 bases matching TRBD1. Germline trimming cut 5 bases from V and 0 bases from J; bases unmatched to any gene: 5. The CDR3 has 15 residues. Germline V CDR1 and CDR2: MNHEY, SVGAGI. This CDR3 reads CASSKGQGSSYEQYF. The CDR3 DNA is TGTGCCAGCAGTAAAGGACAGGGGAGCTCCTACGAGCAGTACTTC.

The chain carries TRBV4-1 and TRBJ1-5; 12 bases align to TRBD1. Germline V CDR1 and CDR2: MGHRA, YSYEKL. This CDR3 is built from 18 residues. Losses at the gene ends were 0 bases for V and 7 bases for J; bases not matched to a gene: 10. The CDR3, as DNA: TGCGCCAGCAGCCAAGATCAGGGACAGGGGGCGAGGAGACAGCCCCAGCATTTT. This gives the protein CASSQDQGQGARRQPQHF.

CDR3 sequence: CASSRFRRGGNYEQYF. CDR3 sequence (DNA): TGTGCCAGCAGCCGTTTCCGACGAGGGGGAAACTACGAGCAGTACTTC. The chain is built from TRBV5-8 and TRBJ2-7; D may be TRBD1 (6 bases). V lost 4 bases to trimming and J lost 3 bases, with 20 bases between them. This CDR3 contains 16 residues. Germline assignment: CDR1 SGHTS and CDR2 YDEGEE.

The J gene is TRBJ2-2, the V gene TRBV10-3; 8 bases match TRBD2. This CDR3 spans 16 amino acids. CDR1 ENHRY and CDR2 SYGVKD come from the germline V gene. Unmatched junction bases numbered 13, after V lost 6 bases and J lost 7 bases. The CDR3 spells CAIRATDQRGSGELFF. The DNA of the CDR3 is TGTGCCATCAGAGCGACAGACCAGCGGGGGAGCGGGGAGCTGTTTTTT.

The V gene is TRBV4-2, the J gene TRBJ2-3; 11 nucleotides align to TRBD2. The trim removed 4 bases at V and 3 bases at J, leaving 6 bases unmatched. CDR3 size: 16 residues. The V gene's germline CDR1 is LGHNA and CDR2 YNFKEQ. This CDR3 reads CASSPLSGGATDTQYF. The CDR3, as DNA: TGTGCCAGCAGCCCTCTTAGCGGGGGGGCAACAGATACGCAGTATTTT.

The CDR3 DNA is TGCGCCAGCAGCCAAGGCAGGGGCTATAATTCACCCCTCCACTTT. The encoded protein is CASSQGRGYNSPLHF. V gene TRBV4-3 combines with J gene TRBJ1-6; TRBD1 is a possible D gene (6 bases). The CDR3 consists of 15 residues. V lost 1 base to trimming and J lost 3 bases, with 7 bases between them. The germline V gene encodes CDR1 LGHNA and CDR2 YSLEER.

This chain uses TRBV9 with TRBJ2-1; 8 nucleotides match TRBD1. Germline loops: CDR1 SGDLS, CDR2 YYNGEE. The V and J ends lost 2 bases and 0 bases, in that order; junction bases with no gene match: 4. The CDR3 loop spans 16 amino acids. CDR3 DNA sequence: TGTGCCAGCAGCGTCCGGGACAGGAGCTCCTACAATGAGCAGTTCTTC. It codes for CASSVRDRSSYNEQFF. The full variable domain, rest sourced from reference TRBV9 and TRBJ2-1, is DSGVTQTPKHLITATGQRVTLRCSPRSGDLSVYWYQQSLDQGLQFLIQYYNGEERAKGNILERFSAQQFPDLHSELNLSSLELGDSALYFCASSVRDRSSYNEQFFGPGTRLTVL.

This clone was detected a few times. The V and J genes are TRBV6-5 and TRBJ2-3; TRBD2 matches 9 bases. CDR1 and CDR2 (germline): MNHEY, SVGAGI. The CDR3 consists of 15 residues. With V trimmed by 6 bases and J by 2 bases, 6 bases remained unmatched. CDR3 sequence: CASRDLAGPTDTQYF. The CDR3 DNA follows: TGTGCCAGCAGGGACCTAGCGGGGCCCACAGATACGCAGTATTTT.

J is TRBJ2-2 and V is TRBV4-1; TRBD1 is a possible D gene (6 bases). V lost 7 bases and J 0 bases, leaving 9 bases between the germline ends. This CDR3 contains 14 residues. Germline assignment: CDR1 MGHRA and CDR2 YSYEKL. CDR3 loop: CASNRVPNTGELFF. The CDR3 bases are TGCGCCAGCAACAGGGTGCCGAACACCGGGGAGCTGTTTTTT.

The chain is built from TRBV2 and TRBJ1-1; D ambiguous. There are 13 residues in the CDR3. Germline V gene lookup returns CDR1 SNHLY and CDR2 FYNNEI. V gave up 8 bases and J gave up 1 base, with 11 bases separating them. The CDR3 DNA reads TGTGCCAGCCTTAAGACGGGGAACACTGAAGCTTTCTTT. It yields the protein CASLKTGNTEAFF. The full variable domain, completed using reference TRBV2 and TRBJ1-1, is EPEVTQTPSHQVTQMGQEVILRCVPISNHLYFYWYRQILGQKVEFLVSFYNNEISEKSEIFDDQFSVERPDGSNFTLKIRSTKLEDSAMYFCASLKTGNTEAFFGQGTRLTVV.

This chain uses TRBV4-1 with TRBJ2-3; 14 nucleotides align to TRBD2. Losses at the gene ends were 4 bases for V and 6 bases for J; bases not matched to a gene: 15. CDR1 is MGHRA, CDR2 YSYEKL, per germline. This CDR3 is built from 19 residues. The CDR3 reads CASSPTRLAGGPIKDTQYF. The CDR3 DNA follows: TGCGCCAGCAGCCCCACCCGACTAGCGGGGGGGCCAATTAAGGATACGCAGTATTTT.

V gene TRBV4-1 combines with J gene TRBJ2-7, with 8 bases lining up with TRBD1. Germline-derived CDR1 and CDR2 are MGHRA and YSYEKL. V was clipped by 1 base and J by 0 bases; unmatched bases: 2. This CDR3 region has 15 residues. The CDR3 sequence: CASSQGQGPSYEQYF. CDR3 DNA: TGCGCCAGCAGCCAAGGACAGGGGCCCTCCTACGAGCAGTACTTC.

The chain has TRBV2 and TRBJ2-1; TRBD2 matches at 9 bases. This CDR3 region has 14 residues. Germline trimming cut 6 bases from V and 7 bases from J; bases unmatched to any gene: 7. The germline V gene encodes CDR1 SNHLY and CDR2 FYNNEI. The CDR3 protein is CASRTVRGGNEQFF. CDR3 sequence (DNA): TGTGCCAGCAGGACCGTGCGGGGGGGAAATGAGCAGTTCTTC. The full variable domain, rest sourced from reference TRBV2 and TRBJ2-1, is EPEVTQTPSHQVTQMGQEVILRCVPISNHLYFYWYRQILGQKVEFLVSFYNNEISEKSEIFDDQFSVERPDGSNFTLKIRSTKLEDSAMYFCASRTVRGGNEQFFGPGTRLTVL.

This rearrangement joins TRBV7-8 to TRBJ1-1; perhaps TRBD1 as D (5 bases). CDR3 size: 13 residues. The V and J ends lost 4 bases and 1 base respectively, with 7 bases between them. Germline CDR1 and CDR2: SGHVS and FQNEAQ. The CDR3: CASSWRGNTEAFF. The CDR3 DNA is TGTGCCAGCAGCTGGAGGGGGAACACTGAAGCTTTCTTT.

This chain connects TRBV18 to TRBJ1-1, with no clear D. Trimming cost V 3 bases and J 5 bases, with 10 bases left between them. The CDR3 consists of 13 residues. Germline values: CDR1 KGHSH, CDR2 LQKENI. The DNA of the CDR3 is TGTGCCAGCTCACCTGCTCCGAGGACTGAAGCTTTCTTT. The encoded protein is CASSPAPRTEAFF. The full variable domain, with the rest looked up from reference TRBV18 and TRBJ1-1, is NAGVMQNPRHLVRRRGQEARLRCSPMKGHSHVYWYRQLPEEGLKFMVYLQKENIIDESGMPKERFSAEFPKEGPSILRIQQVVRGDSAAYFCASSPAPRTEAFFGQGTRLTVV.

V and J are TRBV18 and TRBJ2-3; 11 bases align to TRBD1. The CDR3 consists of 15 residues. Germline V lookup: CDR1 KGHSH, CDR2 LQKENI. The J segment lost 5 bases and the V segment lost 3 bases, leaving 4 bases of the junction unmatched. The CDR3: CASSPHGTGGDTQYF. In DNA form, the CDR3 reads TGTGCCAGCTCACCGCACGGGACAGGGGGAGATACGCAGTATTTT.

V is TRBV4-1 and J is TRBJ1-1; maybe TRBD1 (5 bases). V was pared by 0 bases and J by 6 bases, with 14 bases between. Per germline, CDR1 MGHRA and CDR2 YSYEKL. This CDR3 is 15 amino acids long. DNA for the CDR3: TGCGCCAGCAGCCAAGAGTCACAGGTGGGCGCTGAAGCTTTCTTT. Translating gives CASSQESQVGAEAFF.

This chain links TRBV18 with TRBJ2-7; no clear D gene. Trimming removed 3 bases at V and 5 bases at J, with 11 bases between. Germline CDR1 KGHSH, CDR2 LQKENI. This CDR3 has 13 amino acids. The CDR3 DNA follows: TGTGCCAGCTCACCGATTGGTAGCCACGAGCAGTACTTC. It yields the protein CASSPIGSHEQYF.

This clone was observed a handful of times. The chain uses TRBV27 and TRBJ2-7; TRBD1 might be the D (5 bases). Per the germline V gene, CDR1 is MNHEY and CDR2 is SMNVEV (reference sequence). There are 14 residues in the CDR3. Trimming pared 3 bases from V and 3 bases from J, leaving 12 bases between. CDR3: CASSLIQGNYEQYF. The DNA for the CDR3 is TGTGCCAGCAGTTTGATTCAGGGAAACTACGAGCAGTACTTC.

The V call is TRBV10-3, the J call TRBJ1-1; no reliable D call. Between the trimmed V and J ends, which lost 5 bases and 4 bases, there was a span of 11 bases. The germline V gene has CDR1 ENHRY and CDR2 SYGVKD. CDR3 size: 13 residues. The CDR3 reads CAISRSWLTEAFF. CDR3 nucleotides: TGTGCCATCAGTCGTTCGTGGCTCACTGAAGCTTTCTTT.

The chain carries TRBV4-2 and TRBJ2-5, with 8 bases fitting TRBD1. Looked up from germline, CDR1 is LGHNA and CDR2 is YNFKEQ. Germline trimming cut 2 bases from V and 2 bases from J; bases unmatched to any gene: 7. The CDR3 is 16 amino acids. CDR3 amino acids: CASSQNGQGTQETQYF. Written as DNA, the CDR3 is TGTGCCAGCAGCCAAAACGGACAGGGAACTCAAGAGACCCAGTACTTC.

The chain couples TRBV18 to TRBJ2-5; D perhaps matches TRBD2 (5 bases). Germline V CDR1 and CDR2: KGHSH, LQKENI. V shed 4 bases and J shed 9 bases, with 12 bases lying between them. The CDR3 sequence is 12 residues long. This CDR3 reads CASSQRERAQYF. In DNA, the CDR3 is TGTGCCAGCTCACAGCGAGAGAGGGCCCAGTACTTC. Full variable domain (missing parts from reference TRBV18 and TRBJ2-5): NAGVMQNPRHLVRRRGQEARLRCSPMKGHSHVYWYRQLPEEGLKFMVYLQKENIIDESGMPKERFSAEFPKEGPSILRIQQVVRGDSAAYFCASSQRERAQYFGPGTRLLVL.